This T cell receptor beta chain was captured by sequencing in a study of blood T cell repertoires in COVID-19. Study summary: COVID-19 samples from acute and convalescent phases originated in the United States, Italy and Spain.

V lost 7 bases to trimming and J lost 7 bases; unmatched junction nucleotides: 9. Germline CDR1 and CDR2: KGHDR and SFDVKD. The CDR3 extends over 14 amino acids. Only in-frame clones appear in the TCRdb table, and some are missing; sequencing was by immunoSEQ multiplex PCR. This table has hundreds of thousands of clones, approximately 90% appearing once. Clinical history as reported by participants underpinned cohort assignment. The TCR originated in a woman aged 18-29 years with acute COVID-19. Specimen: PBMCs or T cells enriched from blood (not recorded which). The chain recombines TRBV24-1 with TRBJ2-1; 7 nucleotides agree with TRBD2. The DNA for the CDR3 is TGTGCCACCAGGGCGGGAGTTAATTGGAATGAGCAGTTCTTC. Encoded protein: CATRAGVNWNEQFF.